This passage covers 25 T cell receptor beta chains from one sample sequenced in a study of T cells in tumors after PD-1 blockade. TCRdb's table, derived via immunoSEQ multiplex PCR, lists solely in-frame clones and lacks some. The data hold roughly 49,000 clones, with approximately 81% observed a single time. This specimen was PBMCs, taken before anti-PD-1 treatment. Receptors originate from a human donor with basal cell carcinoma.

The chain links TRBV27 to TRBJ1-2; TRBD1 agrees at 7 bases. The V gene end was trimmed by 5 bases and the J gene end by 0 bases; junction bases not matched to a gene: 9. The CDR3 is 16 amino acids. Germline V gives CDR1 MNHEY, CDR2 SMNVEV (reference sequence). CDR3: CASSPWDSRANYGYTF. For the CDR3, the DNA is TGTGCCAGCAGTCCGTGGGACAGTCGAGCTAACTATGGCTACACCTTC.

This clone has only a few counts. The rearrangement joins TRBV4-2 to TRBJ2-2; 8 nucleotides match TRBD2. Germline assignment: CDR1 LGHNA and CDR2 YNFKEQ. V lost 4 bases, J lost 4 bases, and 5 bases stayed unmatched. The CDR3 consists of 15 residues. The DNA of the CDR3 is TGTGCCAGCAGCCGGGAGCGGGGGCGCACCGGGGAGCTGTTTTTT. Translation: CASSRERGRTGELFF.

The genes are TRBV7-2 and TRBJ1-2; 9 bases match TRBD1. The CDR3 consists of 13 residues. Germline V gene data show CDR1 as SGHTA and CDR2 as FQGNSA. V lost 6 bases to trimming and J lost 6 bases; unmatched junction nucleotides: 5. The CDR3 DNA is TGTGCCAGCAGGTCGACAGGGGGGAATGGCTACACCTTC. It yields the protein CASRSTGGNGYTF.

By sample share, this clone is medium-sized. The rearrangement links TRBV7-9 to TRBJ2-7; 8 nucleotides align to TRBD1. The CDR3 sequence is 14 residues long. V trimming: 4 bases; J trimming: 7 bases; junction bases outside the gene matches: 9. The germline V gene encodes CDR1 SEHNR and CDR2 FQNEAQ (reference sequence). CDR3 residues: CASSSGQGRGEQYF. CDR3 bases: TGTGCCAGCAGCTCCGGACAGGGCCGGGGTGAGCAGTACTTC.

The chain recombines TRBV5-1 with TRBJ2-2; 12 bases line up with TRBD2. V lost 5 bases to trimming and J lost 6 bases; unmatched junction nucleotides: 11. The CDR3 has 17 amino acids. Germline assignment: CDR1 SGHRS and CDR2 YFSETQ. CDR3 sequence reads: CASSTAPSGGAAGELFF. The CDR3, as DNA: TGCGCCAGCAGTACGGCCCCTAGCGGGGGGGCCGCCGGGGAGCTGTTTTTT.

V gene TRBV19 combines with J gene TRBJ2-3, with D uncertain. V lost 5 bases and J 2 bases, leaving 8 bases between the germline ends. CDR1 is LNHDA, CDR2 SQIVND, per germline (reference sequence). This CDR3 has 13 amino acids. The CDR3 DNA is TGTGCCAGTAGTCGGAGTTACACAGATACGCAGTATTTT. Amino acids: CASSRSYTDTQYF.

This clone qualifies as medium-sized. The chain recombines TRBV30 with TRBJ1-2, with D possibly being TRBD1 (5 bases). V gave up 4 bases and J gave up 4 bases, with 10 bases separating them. Germline CDR1 GTSNPN, CDR2 SVGIG (reference sequence). This CDR3 contains 12 residues. The CDR3 protein is CAWTGDGYGYTF. As DNA, the CDR3 is TGTGCCTGGACGGGGGACGGCTATGGCTACACCTTC.

The rearrangement links TRBV3-1 (or the pseudogene TRBV3-2) to TRBJ1-3, with no clear D. CDR3 length equals 15 residues. Per germline, CDR1 LGHDT and CDR2 YNNKEL (reference sequence). Trimming removed 4 bases from V and 0 bases from J, with 10 bases in between. CDR3 region: CASSRQTNSGNTIYF. CDR3 coding DNA: TGTGCCAGCAGCCGCCAGACTAACTCTGGAAACACCATATATTTT.

V gene TRBV19 combines with J gene TRBJ2-3; D is uncertain. The CDR3 sequence is 12 residues long. Trimming stripped 4 bases from V and 4 bases from J, with 6 bases between. Germline CDR1 is LNHDA and CDR2 is SQIVND (reference sequence). The CDR3 sequence is CASSTWADTQYF. CDR3 DNA: TGTGCCAGTAGTACATGGGCAGATACGCAGTATTTT.

The CDR3 DNA follows: TGTGCCAGCAGCGCCACAGGGGTCCAAGAGACCCAGTACTTC. Its protein is CASSATGVQETQYF. The chain carries TRBV6-5 and TRBJ2-5; 7 bases align to TRBD1. J gave up 1 base and V 6 bases, and 5 bases lay outside the gene matches. This CDR3 has 14 amino acids. Germline CDR1 MNHEY, CDR2 SVGAGI.

V and J are TRBV7-9 and TRBJ2-5, with 9 bases identical to TRBD1. The V and J ends lost 1 base and 5 bases, in that order; junction bases with no gene match: 5. Per germline, CDR1 SEHNR and CDR2 FQNEAQ (reference sequence). The CDR3 is 15 residues long. The CDR3 region is CASSLVWTGAETQYF. DNA for the CDR3: TGTGCCAGCAGCTTAGTGTGGACAGGGGCGGAGACCCAGTACTTC.

The rearrangement uses TRBV6-5 and TRBJ2-7, with TRBD1 matching over 10 bases. The CDR3 totals 13 residues. The germline V gene has CDR1 MNHEY and CDR2 SVGAGI. J gave up 6 bases and V 6 bases, and 5 bases lay outside the gene matches. The CDR3 DNA is TGTGCCAGCAGCTGGGACAGGGGTGGCGAGCAGTACTTC. Its translation: CASSWDRGGEQYF.

This clone was counted a few times. The V and J genes are TRBV6-5 and TRBJ1-5; tentative D call: TRBD1 (6 bases). CDR3 length: 15 residues. V was shortened by 2 bases and J by 2 bases, with 10 bases between the two germline ends. Germline-derived CDR1 and CDR2 are MNHEY and SVGAGI. CDR3 nucleotides: TGTGCCAGCAGTTACGGGGGGCTGGGCAATCAGCCCCAGCATTTT. This sequence encodes CASSYGGLGNQPQHF.

The J gene is TRBJ1-2, the V gene TRBV5-4; possible D gene TRBD1, 5 bases. The germline CDR1 and CDR2 sequences are SGHNT and YYREEE (reference sequence). CDR3 length: 13 amino acids. V gave up 5 bases and J gave up 7 bases, with 15 bases separating them. This CDR3 reads CASSSQGGGGYTF. Written as DNA, the CDR3 is TGTGCCAGCAGTTCGCAGGGTGGCGGTGGCTACACCTTC.

The chain combines TRBV29-1 with TRBJ2-7; tentatively, D is TRBD1 or TRBD2 (5 bases each). V was pared by 7 bases and J by 3 bases, with 19 bases between. CDR1 SQVTM and CDR2 ANQGSEA come from the germline V gene. This CDR3 is built from 14 residues. This chain's CDR3 is CSASHSLGGYEQYF. CDR3 nucleotides: TGCAGCGCCTCACACTCCCTTGGGGGCTACGAGCAGTACTTC.

The rearrangement links TRBV19 to TRBJ1-3; 7 nucleotides agree with TRBD1. The germline V gene has CDR1 LNHDA and CDR2 SQIVND (reference sequence). Trimming at V came to 5 bases and at J to 0 bases, leaving 10 bases not matched to a gene. This CDR3 comprises 17 residues. CDR3 nucleotide sequence: TGTGCCAGTAGTCGGCAACAGGGGACGAGCTCTGGAAACACCATATATTTT. Residues: CASSRQQGTSSGNTIYF.

The chain recombines TRBV4-2 with TRBJ1-1; D is ambiguous. Looked up from germline, CDR1 is LGHNA and CDR2 is YNFKEQ. V was cut by 0 bases and J by 0 bases, with 5 bases left in between. The CDR3 has 14 residues. The CDR3 DNA sequence: TGTGCCAGCAGCCAAGAACACCTGAACACTGAAGCTTTCTTT. As protein: CASSQEHLNTEAFF.

The chain has TRBV10-3 and TRBJ1-2; D gene uncertain. There are 12 residues in the CDR3. The V end lost 3 bases, the J end lost 7 bases, and 9 bases lay between the germline ends. The germline CDR1 and CDR2 sequences are ENHRY and SYGVKD. CDR3 protein: CAISEGSGGYTF. DNA for the CDR3: TGTGCCATCAGTGAAGGTTCCGGTGGCTACACCTTC.

V is TRBV5-4 and J is TRBJ2-3; D may be TRBD2 (7 bases). Germline-derived CDR1 and CDR2 are SGHNT and YYREEE (reference sequence). The germline V and J ends were trimmed by 2 bases and 3 bases, with 19 bases remaining between them. The CDR3 loop spans 17 amino acids. CDR3 bases: TGTGCCAGCAGCTTTCCGGTGCCGGGGGGCACGACAGATACGCAGTATTTT. Its protein product is CASSFPVPGGTTDTQYF.

V gene TRBV12-3 or TRBV12-4 combines with J gene TRBJ2-1; 8 positions match TRBD2. This CDR3 has 13 amino acids. Trimming removed 10 bases from V and 6 bases from J; junction bases left unmatched: 8. The CDR3 DNA reads TGTGCCATCCGGGGACTAGGGTCCAATGAGCAGTTCTTC. Translation gives CAIRGLGSNEQFF.

J is TRBJ1-2 and V is TRBV7-9; 8 bases match TRBD1. This CDR3 contains 15 residues. Germline-derived CDR1 and CDR2 are SEHNR and FQNEAQ (reference sequence). Trimming took 1 base from V and 6 from J; bases not matched to a gene: 7. This CDR3 is CASSLVTGGVDGYTF. The DNA of the CDR3 is TGTGCCAGCAGCTTAGTAACAGGGGGTGTTGATGGCTACACCTTC.

The sample holds a few counts of this clone. This chain uses TRBV14 with TRBJ2-7; 9 nucleotides match TRBD1. This CDR3 has 16 amino acids. V dropped 0 bases and J dropped 5; count of bases not matched to a gene: 8. Germline V gene sequence: CDR1 SGHDN, CDR2 FVKESK. In DNA form, the CDR3 reads TGTGCCAGCAGCCAAGACTGGATACAGGGGGCCCACGAGCAGTACTTC. Translation gives CASSQDWIQGAHEQYF.

This clone appeared a few times. The chain has TRBV29-1 and TRBJ1-2; 8 bases agree with TRBD1. The V gene end was trimmed by 6 bases and the J gene end by 7 bases; junction bases not matched to a gene: 7. The germline V gene has CDR1 SQVTM and CDR2 ANQGSEA. The CDR3 extends over 12 amino acids. The CDR3 loop is CSVRTGSSGYTF. The CDR3, as DNA: TGCAGCGTAAGGACAGGGAGTAGTGGCTACACCTTC.

The chain has TRBV6-6 and TRBJ1-4; 8 nucleotides align to TRBD1. J lost 6 bases, V lost 6 bases, and 9 bases had no gene match. Germline CDR1 and CDR2: MNHNY and SVGAGI (reference sequence). The CDR3 contains 15 residues. DNA for the CDR3: TGTGCCAGCAGAGGTGGACAGGGAAGATATGAAAAACTGTTTTTT. This gives the protein CASRGGQGRYEKLFF.

This chain links TRBV19 with TRBJ2-2; either TRBD1 or TRBD2 may fit D (5 bases each). Deletions cut 1 base from V and 1 base from J, with 13 bases between. This CDR3 has 17 amino acids. Germline values: CDR1 LNHDA, CDR2 SQIVND (reference sequence). The CDR3 loop is CASSIVRGFGNTGELFF. For the CDR3, the DNA is TGTGCCAGTAGTATAGTGAGGGGCTTTGGGAACACCGGGGAGCTGTTTTTT.